These 28 T cell receptor beta chains came from one sample sequenced in a study of T cell changes during pregnancy in multiple sclerosis. Repertoires were generated with immunoSEQ multiplex PCR, while TCRdb's copy carries only in-frame clones and drops some. The data contain 43,000 or so clones, 70% to 90% of them singletons. This material consisted of peripheral blood, taken in the first trimester of pregnancy. The receptor source for this set is a female donor with multiple sclerosis, enrolled in a pregnancy study.

This rearrangement joins TRBV11-3 to TRBJ2-3; 13 bases line up with TRBD2. This CDR3 has 16 residues. The J segment lost 4 bases and the V segment lost 5 bases, leaving 6 bases of the junction unmatched. Germline V gene sequence: CDR1 SGHNT, CDR2 YENEEA. CDR3 sequence: CASSPGLAGEADTQYF. CDR3 bases: TGTGCCAGCAGCCCCGGACTAGCGGGGGAGGCAGATACGCAGTATTTT.

The CDR3 sequence is CASSEGALEAFF. As DNA, the CDR3 is TGTGCCAGCAGTGAGGGGGCGTTGGAAGCTTTCTTT. The chain combines TRBV7-2 with TRBJ1-1; 7 bases agree with TRBD1. The CDR3 consists of 12 residues. The V and J ends lost 6 bases and 8 bases, in that order; junction bases with no gene match: 6. Germline values: CDR1 SGHTA, CDR2 FQGNSA.

The chain employs TRBV2 and TRBJ1-5; D gene ambiguous. Germline CDR1 SNHLY, CDR2 FYNNEI. CDR3 length: 13 residues. The V end was cut by 7 bases, the J end by 3 bases, with 10 bases between. CDR3 nucleotide sequence: TGTGCCAGCAATCCCGGACTCAATCAGCCCCAGCATTTT. It is translated as CASNPGLNQPQHF. The variable domain in full, with the rest retrieved from reference TRBV2 and TRBJ1-5, is EPEVTQTPSHQVTQMGQEVILRCVPISNHLYFYWYRQILGQKVEFLVSFYNNEISEKSEIFDDQFSVERPDGSNFTLKIRSTKLEDSAMYFCASNPGLNQPQHFGDGTRLSIL.

The chain uses TRBV7-2 and TRBJ2-7; weak D call: TRBD1 (5 bases). The V end lost 1 base, the J end lost 2 bases, and 12 bases lay between the germline ends. Germline CDR1 and CDR2: SGHTA and FQGNSA. The CDR3 spans 15 residues. The CDR3 loop is CASSLEGATPYEQYF. CDR3 coding DNA: TGTGCCAGCAGCTTAGAAGGGGCCACCCCCTACGAGCAGTACTTC.

This chain uses TRBV5-4 with TRBJ2-7; perhaps TRBD2 as D (6 bases). Germline CDR1 and CDR2: SGHNT and YYREEE (reference sequence). The V gene lost 3 bases and the J gene lost 3 bases, with 13 bases spanning the gap. This CDR3 has 14 amino acids. CDR3 sequence: CASSSGTDGYEQYF. The CDR3 region has the DNA TGTGCCAGCAGCTCCGGGACTGACGGCTACGAGCAGTACTTC.

This clone was seen only a few times. The rearrangement joins TRBV6-4 to TRBJ1-1; D not resolved. The CDR3 is made up of 14 amino acids. Germline-derived CDR1 and CDR2 are MRHNA and SNTAGT. The V end lost 4 bases, the J end lost 4 bases, and 13 bases lay between the germline ends. CDR3 DNA sequence: TGTGCCAGCAGTGTTGACGGAGCTGCCACTGAAGCTTTCTTT. Amino acids: CASSVDGAATEAFF.

The rearrangement links TRBV7-2 to TRBJ1-6, with TRBD1 as a possible D gene (6 bases). Trimming took off 6 bases at V and 5 bases at J, with 14 bases between the two ends. Germline V gene data show CDR1 as SGHTA and CDR2 as FQGNSA. CDR3 length: 15 amino acids. In DNA form, the CDR3 reads TGTGCCAGCAGGCAACCGACAGGAGATAATTCACCCCTCCACTTT. It specifies CASRQPTGDNSPLHF.

The chain is built from TRBV28 and TRBJ1-6; 8 bases are a match to TRBD1. V was pared by 5 bases and J by 9 bases, with 6 bases of the junction left unmatched. The germline gives CDR1 MDHEN, CDR2 SYDVKM. The CDR3 loop spans 14 amino acids. CDR3 nucleotides: TGTGCCAGCAGTCCCCAGGACAGGGTTTCACCCCTCCACTTT. Protein sequence: CASSPQDRVSPLHF.

The rearrangement joins TRBV7-2 to TRBJ1-6; D gene unclear. Germline CDR1 reads SGHTA; CDR2 reads FQGNSA. V lost 2 bases, J lost 4 bases, and 6 bases lay in between. The CDR3 loop spans 14 amino acids. The CDR3: CASSLIQYNSPLHF. CDR3 bases: TGTGCCAGCAGCTTAATCCAGTATAATTCACCCCTCCACTTT. The whole variable domain, remainder taken from reference TRBV7-2 and TRBJ1-6, is GAGVSQSPSNKVTEKGKDVELRCDPISGHTALYWYRQSLGQGLEFLIYFQGNSAPDKSGLPSDRFSAERTGGSVSTLTIQRTQQEDSAVYLCASSLIQYNSPLHFGNGTRLTVT.

The rearrangement joins TRBV18 to TRBJ1-1; D is perhaps TRBD1 (5 bases). With 3 bases removed from V and 0 bases from J, the gap between germline ends came to 8 bases. Per the germline V gene, CDR1 is KGHSH and CDR2 is LQKENI. This CDR3 region has 14 residues. This CDR3 is CASSPSRVNTEAFF. The CDR3 coding sequence is TGTGCCAGCTCACCTAGCAGGGTGAACACTGAAGCTTTCTTT.

This rearrangement joins TRBV5-4 to TRBJ2-3; D remains ambiguous. The V and J ends lost 0 bases and 1 base respectively, with 6 bases between them. This CDR3 has 14 residues. Germline V gene data show CDR1 as SGHNT and CDR2 as YYREEE (reference sequence). CDR3 sequence reads: CASSLAVGTDTQYF. The CDR3 bases are TGTGCCAGCAGCTTGGCCGTCGGCACAGATACGCAGTATTTT.

The chain carries TRBV7-2 and TRBJ2-7; D perhaps matches TRBD2 (6 bases). Germline CDR1 SGHTA, CDR2 FQGNSA. The CDR3 has 14 amino acids. Deletions cut 4 bases from V and 0 bases from J, with 10 bases between. CDR3 nucleotides: TGTGCCAGCAGCTGGGCGGGATCCTCCTACGAGCAGTACTTC. It specifies CASSWAGSSYEQYF. The complete variable domain, with remaining parts taken from reference TRBV7-2 and TRBJ2-7, reads GAGVSQSPSNKVTEKGKDVELRCDPISGHTALYWYRQSLGQGLEFLIYFQGNSAPDKSGLPSDRFSAERTGGSVSTLTIQRTQQEDSAVYLCASSWAGSSYEQYFGPGTRLTVT.

The rearrangement joins TRBV27 to TRBJ2-6, with D possibly TRBD1 on 5 matching bases. The ends were cut back, 5 bases at V and 4 bases at J, with 9 bases in the middle. The V gene's germline CDR1 is MNHEY and CDR2 SMNVEV (reference sequence). The CDR3 runs to 14 residues. CDR3 region: CASSPRQGANVLTF. Here the CDR3 DNA reads TGTGCCAGCAGTCCCCGACAGGGGGCCAACGTCCTGACTTTC. The full variable domain, with the rest looked up from reference TRBV27 and TRBJ2-6, is EAQVTQNPRYLITVTGKKLTVTCSQNMNHEYMSWYRQDPGLGLRQIYYSMNVEVTDKGDVPEGYKVSRKEKRNFPLILESPSPNQTSLYFCASSPRQGANVLTFGAGSRLTVL.

The genes are TRBV4-1 and TRBJ2-3, with TRBD1 matching over 10 bases. The CDR3 length is 14 residues. In germline, CDR1 is MGHRA, CDR2 YSYEKL. The ends lost 10 bases at V and 2 bases at J; junction bases unmatched: 6. The CDR3 bases are TGCGCCACTAGGGACAGGGGACCCACAGATACGCAGTATTTT. Translating it yields CATRDRGPTDTQYF.

This clone was recorded once. The V gene is TRBV7-6, the J gene TRBJ2-3; 7 positions agree with TRBD2. Germline lookup yields CDR1 SGHVS and CDR2 FNYEAQ. The trim removed 4 bases at V and 6 bases at J, leaving 7 bases unmatched. CDR3 size: 14 residues. The CDR3: CASSSVGGGDTQYF. The CDR3 DNA reads as TGTGCCAGCAGCTCAGTCGGGGGAGGGGATACGCAGTATTTT.

The chain recombines TRBV30 with TRBJ1-2; 8 bases match TRBD1. Germline V gene lookup returns CDR1 GTSNPN and CDR2 SVGIG (reference sequence). The trim removed 4 bases at V and 3 bases at J, leaving 7 bases unmatched. The CDR3 has 14 residues. The chain's CDR3 is CAWTRTGFDYGYTF. The CDR3 DNA sequence: TGTGCCTGGACTAGGACAGGGTTCGACTATGGCTACACCTTC.

The chain employs TRBV5-1 and TRBJ1-2, with TRBD1 matching over 8 bases. CDR3 length: 15 residues. J gave up 2 bases and V 7 bases, and 10 bases lay outside the gene matches. The V gene's germline CDR1 is SGHRS and CDR2 YFSETQ. For the CDR3, the DNA is TGCGCCAGCTCGCCGGGACAGGCAAGAAACTATGGCTACACCTTC. Amino acid sequence: CASSPGQARNYGYTF. Complete variable domain (other parts from reference TRBV5-1 and TRBJ1-2): KAGVTQTPRYLIKTRGQQVTLSCSPISGHRSVSWYQQTPGQGLQFLFEYFSETQRNKGNFPGRFSGRQFSNSRSEMNVSTLELGDSALYLCASSPGQARNYGYTFGSGTRLTVV.

This sequence joins TRBV7-6 and TRBJ2-7; D is possibly TRBD1 (5 bases). Trimming stripped 4 bases from V and 1 base from J, with 11 bases between. This CDR3 spans 14 amino acids. CDR1 and CDR2 from the germline V gene are SGHVS and FNYEAQ. The CDR3 bases are TGTGCCAGCAGCTGGACGGACACGTCCTACGAGCAGTACTTC. As protein: CASSWTDTSYEQYF. Full variable domain (rest looked up from reference TRBV7-6 and TRBJ2-7): GAGVSQSPRYKVTKRGQDVALRCDPISGHVSLYWYRQALGQGPEFLTYFNYEAQQDKSGLPNDRFSAERPEGSISTLTIQRTEQRDSAMYRCASSWTDTSYEQYFGPGTRLTVT.

This clone showed up just once. The J gene is TRBJ1-1, the V gene TRBV29-1; maybe TRBD1 (5 bases). Germline values: CDR1 SQVTM, CDR2 ANQGSEA. The CDR3 sequence is 16 residues long. Between the trimmed V and J ends, which lost 2 bases and 1 base, there was a span of 17 bases. This CDR3 is CSVEMGAYRRNTEAFF. CDR3 bases: TGCAGCGTTGAAATGGGTGCTTACAGGAGGAACACTGAAGCTTTCTTT.

This clone was recorded only once. The chain couples TRBV6-1 to TRBJ1-2; D is unresolved. Germline values: CDR1 MNHNS, CDR2 SASEGT. The CDR3 is 14 residues long. The V end was cut by 4 bases, the J end by 6 bases, with 15 bases between. CDR3 in amino acids: CASSVGTGEDGYTF. CDR3 coding DNA: TGTGCCAGCAGTGTGGGTACCGGGGAAGATGGCTACACCTTC.

The chain is built from TRBV6-5 and TRBJ1-1, with TRBD1 as a possible D gene (5 bases). Trimming left V 0 bases short and J 4 bases short, with 12 bases between. Germline values: CDR1 MNHEY, CDR2 SVGAGI. The CDR3 totals 15 residues. The CDR3 here is CASSYSQGVSTEAFF. For the CDR3, the DNA is TGTGCCAGCAGTTACTCTCAGGGTGTTAGCACTGAAGCTTTCTTT.

A single count supports this clone. The J gene is TRBJ2-5, the V gene TRBV5-1; a possible D gene is TRBD1 (5 bases). V lost 0 bases and J 5 bases, leaving 17 bases between the germline ends. CDR3 length: 16 amino acids. Per the germline V gene, CDR1 is SGHRS and CDR2 is YFSETQ. The CDR3 spells CASSLDRPGLGETQYF. The CDR3 DNA sequence: TGCGCCAGCAGCTTGGATCGTCCAGGGTTAGGGGAGACCCAGTACTTC.

This chain connects TRBV2 to TRBJ2-1; 8 positions agree with TRBD1. V dropped 0 bases and J dropped 7; count of bases not matched to a gene: 8. Looked up from germline, CDR1 is SNHLY and CDR2 is FYNNEI. CDR3 length equals 16 residues. The CDR3 protein is CASSEAVGQGRNEQFF. The DNA of the CDR3 is TGTGCCAGCAGTGAAGCGGTCGGACAGGGAAGAAATGAGCAGTTCTTC.

The chain recombines TRBV18 with TRBJ1-2, with TRBD1 identical over 8 bases. There are 14 residues in the CDR3. CDR1 and CDR2 (germline): KGHSH, LQKENI. V lost 10 bases, J lost 3 bases, and 10 bases stayed unmatched. CDR3 sequence (DNA): TGTGCCACTCGTAGGGACAGGCAAGACTATGGCTACACCTTC. As protein: CATRRDRQDYGYTF.

The chain combines TRBV7-2 with TRBJ2-3; 10 bases map to TRBD1. Germline V gives CDR1 SGHTA, CDR2 FQGNSA. This CDR3 comprises 16 residues. Germline trimming cut 5 bases from V and 1 base from J; bases unmatched to any gene: 6. CDR3 sequence (DNA): TGTGCCAGCAGCAGAACCGGGACAGGGGGCACAGATACGCAGTATTTT. Translating it yields CASSRTGTGGTDTQYF.

J is TRBJ2-5 and V is TRBV7-6; 11 nucleotides agree with TRBD2. CDR3 length equals 15 residues. Per germline, CDR1 SGHVS and CDR2 FNYEAQ. Trimming at V came to 8 bases and at J to 5 bases, leaving 10 bases not matched to a gene. CDR3 bases: TGTGCCAGCTGTAGGCTAGCGGGGGGTAGGGAGACCCAGTACTTC. Its translation is CASCRLAGGRETQYF. Full variable domain (missing parts from reference TRBV7-6 and TRBJ2-5): GAGVSQSPRYKVTKRGQDVALRCDPISGHVSLYWYRQALGQGPEFLTYFNYEAQQDKSGLPNDRFSAERPEGSISTLTIQRTEQRDSAMYRCASCRLAGGRETQYFGPGTRLLVL.

This clone was counted a single time. This sequence joins TRBV5-1 and TRBJ2-3; TRBD1 matches 7 bases. The V and J ends lost 4 bases and 5 bases, in that order; junction bases with no gene match: 4. In germline, CDR1 is SGHRS, CDR2 YFSETQ. The CDR3 length is 13 residues. The CDR3 sequence: CASSGDRLDTQYF. The CDR3, as DNA: TGCGCCAGCAGCGGGGACAGATTAGATACGCAGTATTTT. Filled out from reference TRBV5-1 and TRBJ2-3, the complete variable domain reads KAGVTQTPRYLIKTRGQQVTLSCSPISGHRSVSWYQQTPGQGLQFLFEYFSETQRNKGNFPGRFSGRQFSNSRSEMNVSTLELGDSALYLCASSGDRLDTQYFGPGTRLTVL.

A few counts support this clone. This chain uses TRBV7-9 with TRBJ2-5; TRBD2 agrees at 10 bases. Germline CDR1 SEHNR, CDR2 FQNEAQ (reference sequence). The J segment lost 4 bases and the V segment lost 1 base, leaving 12 bases of the junction unmatched. CDR3 length: 18 residues. CDR3 DNA: TGTGCCAGCAGCTTAGTCACTGGATTAGCGGGGGGTAGAGAGACCCAGTACTTC. Translating it yields CASSLVTGLAGGRETQYF.